These 12 T cell receptor beta chains were all obtained from the same sample, sequenced in a study of radiotherapy plus CTLA-4 blockade in lung cancer. Using immunoSEQ multiplex PCR, the repertoire was profiled, and TCRdb retains in-frame clones only, with some absent. The sample has 50,000 to 65,000 clones, roughly 80% seen once. Specimen: peripheral blood, collected from a patient treated with radiotherapy plus ipilimumab. These receptors all come from a human donor with non-small cell lung cancer who had a complete response to radiotherapy plus ipilimumab.

The chain is built from TRBV30 and TRBJ2-5; 9 bases are a match to TRBD2. Germline loops: CDR1 GTSNPN, CDR2 SVGIG (reference sequence). This CDR3 comprises 14 residues. V shed 0 bases, J shed 4 bases, and the junction held 3 bases outside the gene matches. DNA for the CDR3: TGTGCCTGGAGTGTAGGCGGGAGGGCAGAGACCCAGTACTTC. Translation: CAWSVGGRAETQYF.

V gene TRBV10-3 combines with J gene TRBJ2-7; 8 bases map to TRBD1. The CDR3 extends over 13 amino acids. CDR1 is ENHRY and CDR2 is SYGVKD in the germline V gene. V lost 7 bases, J lost 6 bases, and 8 bases stayed unmatched. The CDR3 DNA reads TGTGCCATCACTCGGGGAGACAGGGGCGAGCAGTACTTC. Translating gives CAITRGDRGEQYF.

The V gene is TRBV19, the J gene TRBJ1-2; 8 bases line up with TRBD1. Germline V gives CDR1 LNHDA, CDR2 SQIVND (reference sequence). CDR3 length: 14 amino acids. The junction had 8 bases not matched to a gene; V was cut back by 6 bases and J by 5 bases. CDR3: CASRPQDRAYGYTF. The CDR3 DNA reads TGTGCCAGTAGACCACAGGACAGGGCATATGGCTACACCTTC.

V and J are TRBV5-1 and TRBJ2-3, with D possibly TRBD1 on 5 matching bases. The CDR3 spans 15 residues. Germline CDR1 and CDR2: SGHRS and YFSETQ. Deletions cut 0 bases from V and 3 bases from J, with 11 bases between. DNA of the CDR3: TGCGCCAGCAGCTTGGGGGGCAAGTGGACAGATACGCAGTATTTT. The encoded protein is CASSLGGKWTDTQYF.

The chain recombines TRBV2 with TRBJ2-7; the D gene is possibly TRBD2 (5 bases). CDR1 and CDR2 from the germline V gene are SNHLY and FYNNEI. V lost 2 bases and J 0 bases, leaving 14 bases between the germline ends. The length of the CDR3 is 16 residues. In nucleotides, the CDR3 is TGTGCCAGCAGTGAAATACTAGGAATTGTCTCCTACGAGCAGTACTTC. Translated, it gives CASSEILGIVSYEQYF.

This chain connects TRBV14 to TRBJ1-3; D is undetermined. Germline V gene data show CDR1 as SGHDN and CDR2 as FVKESK. The V and J ends lost 1 base and 4 bases respectively, with 17 bases between them. The CDR3 contains 17 residues. CDR3 nucleotide sequence: TGTGCCAGCAGCCAAGGGAACCTCCGGGAAGCGGGAAACACCATATATTTT. Translation: CASSQGNLREAGNTIYF.

The V and J genes are TRBV5-1 and TRBJ1-4; TRBD1 agrees at 7 bases. The CDR3 covers 13 residues. V lost 4 bases, J lost 5 bases, and 2 bases stayed unmatched. Germline CDR1 is SGHRS and CDR2 is YFSETQ. DNA for the CDR3: TGCGCCAGCAGCGCAGGGGGAAATGAAAAACTGTTTTTT. Translation: CASSAGGNEKLFF.

The chain employs TRBV4-3 and TRBJ2-2; D may be TRBD2 (5 bases). Germline lookup yields CDR1 LGHNA and CDR2 YSLEER. Trimming removed 1 base at V and 7 bases at J, with 7 bases between. The CDR3 has 13 amino acids. The CDR3 protein is CASSQGGYGELFF. CDR3 nucleotides: TGCGCCAGCAGCCAAGGAGGGTACGGGGAGCTGTTTTTT.

The chain employs TRBV2 and TRBJ1-5; 9 bases are a match to TRBD1. CDR3 length equals 14 residues. The junction had 3 bases not matched to a gene; V was cut back by 4 bases and J by 5 bases. From germline, CDR1 is SNHLY and CDR2 FYNNEI. The CDR3 sequence is CASSGTGADQPQHF. DNA for the CDR3: TGTGCCAGCAGTGGGACAGGGGCCGATCAGCCCCAGCATTTT.

This sequence joins TRBV30 and TRBJ2-7; 13 nucleotides match TRBD2. The CDR3 is 16 amino acids. CDR1 and CDR2 from the germline V gene are GTSNPN and SVGIG (reference sequence). V was clipped by 0 bases and J by 6 bases; unmatched bases: 8. The CDR3 DNA sequence: TGTGCCTGGAGTGTACAGTGGACTAGCGGGGGCCGCGAGCAGTACTTC. Translating it yields CAWSVQWTSGGREQYF.

The chain is built from TRBV7-9 and TRBJ2-3; 7 bases line up with TRBD2. Germline-derived CDR1 and CDR2 are SEHNR and FQNEAQ (reference sequence). The CDR3 is 18 amino acids. V dropped 0 bases and J dropped 6; count of bases not matched to a gene: 15. The chain's CDR3 is CASSLARDGRPRSDTQYF. The CDR3 coding sequence is TGTGCCAGCAGCTTAGCGAGGGACGGGAGGCCCCGGTCGGATACGCAGTATTTT. The variable domain in full, with the rest retrieved from reference TRBV7-9 and TRBJ2-3, is DTGVSQNPRHKITKRGQNVTFRCDPISEHNRLYWYRQTLGQGPEFLTYFQNEAQLEKSRLLSDRFSAERPKGSFSTLEIQRTEQGDSAMYLCASSLARDGRPRSDTQYFGPGTRLTVL.

This chain joins TRBV7-9 and TRBJ2-1, with 10 bases fitting TRBD2. Germline CDR1 reads SEHNR; CDR2 reads FQNEAQ (reference sequence). The CDR3 consists of 17 residues. After removal of 3 bases from V and 4 bases from J, the junction contained 9 bases not matched to a gene. The CDR3 DNA is TGTGCCAGCAGCTTGCCGCCCGGGACTAGCGTTTACAATGAGCAGTTCTTC. This codes for CASSLPPGTSVYNEQFF.